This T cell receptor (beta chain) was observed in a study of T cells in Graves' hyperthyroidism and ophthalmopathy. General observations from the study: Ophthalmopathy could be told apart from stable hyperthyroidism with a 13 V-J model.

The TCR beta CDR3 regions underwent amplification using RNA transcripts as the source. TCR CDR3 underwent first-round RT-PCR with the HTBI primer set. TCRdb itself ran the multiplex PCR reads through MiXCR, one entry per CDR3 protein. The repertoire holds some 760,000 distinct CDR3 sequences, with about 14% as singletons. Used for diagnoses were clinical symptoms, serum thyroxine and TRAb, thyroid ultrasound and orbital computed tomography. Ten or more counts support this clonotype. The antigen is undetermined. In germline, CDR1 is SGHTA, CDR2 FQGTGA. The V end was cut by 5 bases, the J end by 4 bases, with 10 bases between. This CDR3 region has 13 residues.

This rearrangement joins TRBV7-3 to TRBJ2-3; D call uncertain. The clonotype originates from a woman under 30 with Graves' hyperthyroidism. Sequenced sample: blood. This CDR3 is CASSGLPADTQYF. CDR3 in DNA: TGTGCCAGCAGCGGTCTCCCCGCAGATACGCAGTATTTT.